The rows below give T cell receptor beta chains drawn from one sample of a study of cytomegalovirus exposure and HLA in healthy donors. This table comes from immunoSEQ multiplex PCR, and its TCRdb copy is limited to in-frame clones, with some not included. The data show 140,000 to 150,000 clones, about three quarters seen once. Sequencing was done on a sample of PBMCs. The receptors come from a woman in her thirties in good health and CMV-seronegative. Each CDR3 is given with its conserved first and last residue.

TRBJ2-3 | TRBV7-9 | CASSQGGGDTQYF
TRBJ2-3 | TRBV5-1 | CASSRDRGPDTQYF
TRBJ1-6 | TRBV29-1 | CSVLTGWNSPLHF
TRBJ2-2 | TRBV5-5 | CASSLRGGGFTGELFF
TRBJ1-1 | TRBV4-3 | CASSQGLQGLNTEAFF
TRBJ1-1 | TRBV6-6 | CASRGTGDTEAFF
TRBJ1-3 | TRBV4-3 | CASSHRPGDTIYF
TRBJ1-1 | TRBV12-5 | CASGLVDRGRYTEAFF
TRBJ1-1 | TRBV10-1 | CASIKQDDEWTEAFF
TRBJ2-3 | TRBV11-2 | CASSFSGVGDTQYF
TRBJ1-2 | TRBV30 | CAWRRFGGLNYGYTF
TRBJ1-2 | TRBV5-6 | CASSLGAGSYGYTF
TRBJ1-1 | TRBV4-1 | CASSQDPTSEAFF